This T cell receptor (beta chain) emerged from a study of shared clonotypes between healthy human individuals. In its sample, this clone was seen many times. Antigen: not known. Other DNA sequences in the sample encode the same CDR3. The protocol was immunoSEQ multiplex PCR, while the TCRdb copy is restricted to in-frame clones and leaves out a portion. The data show hundreds of thousands of clones, 74% seen once. General study findings and limits: Despite large depth, sorted-subset datasets appeared incompletely sequenced.

Looked up from germline, CDR1 is SGHRS and CDR2 is YFSETQ. With 3 bases removed from V and 3 bases from J, the gap between germline ends came to 11 bases. The CDR3 is 14 amino acids. This receptor was taken from a woman aged 25 to 39 in good health. Specimen: memory CD4+ T cells sorted from blood. Subset noted: CD45RA-negative fraction. The gene calls are TRBV5-1 and TRBJ2-3; possible D gene TRBD1, 6 bases. The CDR3 spells CASSSSTGTDTQYF. As DNA, the CDR3 is TGCGCCAGCAGCTCGTCTACAGGGACAGATACGCAGTATTTT.